This entry is about one T cell receptor (beta chain). It was with a sample-barcoded 5' primer and a J-beta primer mix that a second PCR of about 6 to 12 cycles was run. TCRdb fed the 5' RACE reads into MiXCR, producing one record per CDR3 protein. The sample records hundreds of thousands of distinct CDR3 sequences, about 30% being singletons. These data belong to a study of blood T cells in healthy people across ages. CDR3 length: 14 residues. Germline CDR1 reads KGHDR; CDR2 reads SFDVKD. With V trimmed by 7 bases and J by 7 bases, 11 bases remained unmatched. This chain joins TRBV24-1 and TRBJ1-2; 7 bases are shared with TRBD1. Sample: blood. The TCR sequence derives from a woman at least 80 years old in good health. DNA for the CDR3: TGTGCCACCAGGCAAGGGACAGAGGCTTCTGGCTACACCTTC. It translates to CATRQGTEASGYTF.